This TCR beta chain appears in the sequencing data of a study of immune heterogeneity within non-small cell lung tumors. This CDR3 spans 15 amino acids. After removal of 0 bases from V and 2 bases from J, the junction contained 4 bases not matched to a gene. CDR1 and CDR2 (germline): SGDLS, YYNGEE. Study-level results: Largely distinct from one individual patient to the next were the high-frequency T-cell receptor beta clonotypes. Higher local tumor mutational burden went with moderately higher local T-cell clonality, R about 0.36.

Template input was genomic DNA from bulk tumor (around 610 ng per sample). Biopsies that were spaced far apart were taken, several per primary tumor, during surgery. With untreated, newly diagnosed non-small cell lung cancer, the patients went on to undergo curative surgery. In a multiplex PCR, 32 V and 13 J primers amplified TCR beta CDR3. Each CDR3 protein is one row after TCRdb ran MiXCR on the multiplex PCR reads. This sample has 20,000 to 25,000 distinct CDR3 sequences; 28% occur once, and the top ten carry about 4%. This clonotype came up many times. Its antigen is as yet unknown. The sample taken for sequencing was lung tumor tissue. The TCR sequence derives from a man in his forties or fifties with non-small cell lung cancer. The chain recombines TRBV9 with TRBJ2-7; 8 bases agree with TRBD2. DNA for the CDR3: TGTGCCAGCAGCGTAGGGCCAGCGGGAGCCTACGAGCAGTACTTC. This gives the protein CASSVGPAGAYEQYF.